This T cell receptor beta chain was identified during a study of vaccination and CD4 T cells after COVID-19 (dated by TCRdb to between 2021 and 2024). Concerning the study at large: Convalescent patients had a positive SARS-CoV-2 result on nasal swab PCR, and of these patients, fewer than ten had mild disease and one had severe disease. In the convalescent cohort there were six males and four females, among whom were two Hispanic individuals, seven Caucasians, two Asians and one multiracial person. Each participant got two doses of either the Pfizer-BioNTech BNT162b2 vaccine (n=8) or the Moderna mRNA-1273 vaccine (n=2). Post-COVID blood samples from convalescent patients were collected a median of about 110 days after diagnosis, with a range of 35 to 161 days. Post-vaccine blood samples were taken a median of about 70 days after the second vaccine dose, with a range of 14 to 241 days. Culture stimuli were overlapping spike peptide pools from SARS-CoV-2 and from the common cold coronaviruses HCoV-NL63, HCoV-OC43 and HCoV-229E. Control cultures used a CEFX viral epitope pool as positive control, an HIV-1 Nef peptide pool as negative control, or no peptide. In ten to eleven COVID-19 convalescent patients and a handful of infection-naive healthy vaccine recipients, the spike-specific CD4+ TCR repertoire before mRNA vaccination was compared with the repertoire after mRNA vaccination. Findings and caveats that apply to the study as a whole: Among convalescent patients, a median roughly 84% of the SARS-CoV-2-reactive clones seen after vaccination appeared only after vaccination, which suggests priming specific to the vaccine. In convalescent patients, nearly all vaccine-specific clones (304 of 307) were found to be mono-reactive for SARS-CoV-2 spike rather than cross-reactive with common cold coronaviruses. The study included relatively few convalescent patients and did not analyze early timepoints after natural infection. The median count of SARS-CoV-2-reactive clonotypes went up from around 21 after infection to around 38 after vaccination, although the change was not significant.

This specimen's treatment or condition label, per the study, means: approximately nine-day PBMC culture with coronavirus spike peptide pools or control peptides (ViraFEST assay). To expand antigen-specific T cells with peptide pools and then pick out the expanded clonotypes through TCR sequencing, the study relied on the ViraFEST assay. The convalescent patients' positive SARS-CoV-2 PCR tests fell between March and December 2020, which was before the Alpha, Beta and Delta variants emerged in the United States. Each well held about 2 million PBMCs cultured in IMDM containing around 5% human AB serum and approximately 9.8 IU/ml IL-2, with 10 ug/ml peptide pools added. Half of the culture medium was replaced with fresh IL-2-containing medium on days 3 and 7. After about nine days of culture, CD4+ T cells were isolated by negative selection with the EasySep CD4+ T cell isolation kit. Ficoll-Paque Plus gradient centrifugation was used to isolate PBMCs from whole blood, and the isolated PBMCs were then either used fresh or cryopreserved at -140C. Triplicate wells were generally used for each culture condition.

Concerning this clonotype: Which antigen it targets is not known. No clone much larger than this one lies a single base away; base qualities are absent.

Reading from cysteine to phenylalanine, the CDR3 counts 14 amino acids. The entry retains the CDR3 DNA only, 42 bases that are in frame from base 1. According to the germline V gene, CDR1 reads SGHRS and CDR2 reads YFSETQ. Trimming takes 4 bases from V and 2 bases from J, and the germline ends sit 12 bases apart. The library was produced with PCR. DNA from cultured CD4+ T cells underwent TCR sequencing with the Oncomine TCR Beta short-read assay at the Johns Hopkins FTIC core. The QIAamp micro DNA kit was used to extract genomic DNA from the cultured CD4+ T cells. Oncomine TCR Beta libraries from cultured CD4+ T cells were pooled using unique dual indexes and sequenced on an Illumina iSeq 100. In the original analysis: Non-productive sequences were removed, and CDR3s that did not start with C, did not end with F or W, or were shorter than 7 amino acids were discarded. Antigen-specific clonotypes were identified using the MANAFEST web application through comparison of peptide-stimulated wells with reference and other culture wells. Positive clones required FDR below 0.05, an odds ratio above 5, and productive frequency above 0.1% in at least two of three replicate wells. Clonotypes that were significantly expanded in both SARS-CoV-2 spike wells and at least one common cold coronavirus spike condition were defined as cross-reactive. CDR3 homology was assessed with Levenshtein distances (stringdist) and unrooted phylogenetic trees (ape) in R version 3.6.1. The raw public reads went through TCRdb reprocessing: fastp at Q25, MiXCR clone calling, in-frame beta chains kept. CDR3 protein duplicates are merged, each entry listing the most common genes and DNA. V and J calls and clone size were set by TCRdb, not the authors. The sample records under 20,000 distinct CDR3 sequences, around 40% of which are singletons. The top ten clones comprise 6.5% of the sample.

The chain joins TRBV5-1 to TRBJ2-5; 5 matching bases give a weak D call of TRBD1. This receptor was taken from a human donor who had recovered from COVID-19. Here the sequenced sample was CD4+ T cells from blood, cultured in vitro, taken after SARS-CoV-2 vaccination. CDR3 loop: CASSLTTAQETQYF. The sequence in DNA is TGCGCCAGCAGCCTAACGACAGCACAAGAGACCCAGTACTTC.